The table lists the clone carrying this TCR beta chain with a few counts. The data belong to a study of metastatic and nonmetastatic thyroid tumors. This CDR3 is 15 amino acids long. V lost 3 bases and J lost 2; bases outside the gene matches: 7. CDR1 and CDR2 from the germline V gene are LNHDA and SQIVND (reference sequence). No treatment had been given to any patient before thyroid surgery. Through MiXCR, TCRdb re-clonotyped the PCR reads. The repertoire has 45,000 or so clones, less than 4.5% of them found once; the top ten carry around a tenth. The chain recombines TRBV19 with TRBJ2-7; TRBD2 matches at 7 bases. This TCR came from a female donor with papillary thyroid cancer or a benign thyroid nodule (not recorded which). Some clones in this sample may be carry-over from other donors' samples. Sequencing input: blood. The CDR3 sequence: CASSIVAGATYEQYF. The DNA for the CDR3 is TGTGCCAGTAGTATCGTCGCGGGAGCAACCTACGAGCAGTACTTC.